Included here is one T cell receptor (beta chain) sequence, with context. Patients had locally advanced or metastatic urothelial carcinoma. The data were taken from a study of PD-L1 blockade in urothelial cancer. The overall study: Blood was analyzed 3 weeks (second dose) and 6 weeks after treatment start.

The repertoire was sequenced with immunoSEQ multiplex PCR; TCRdb's copy has only in-frame clones and lacks some. Among about 32,000 clones listed, roughly 84% were seen once. V shed 5 bases, J shed 2 bases, and the junction held 5 bases outside the gene matches. Germline V gene lookup returns CDR1 LNHDA and CDR2 SQIVND (reference sequence). The CDR3 is made up of 14 amino acids. Sequenced material: PBMCs, taken around atezolizumab (anti-PD-L1) treatment. The chain links TRBV19 to TRBJ1-2; 7 bases are a match to TRBD1. This sequence was found in a man in his 60s with urothelial cancer. The CDR3 DNA reads TGTGCCAGTAGTCCCCAGACAGGGAACTATGGCTACACCTTC. Residues: CASSPQTGNYGYTF.